A selection of T cell receptor beta chains follows, all from one sample in a study of T cell responses to AZD1222 COVID-19 vaccine. TCRdb's copy holds only in-frame clones and misses some; the assay was immunoSEQ multiplex PCR. The sample has roughly 140,000 clones; just over 90% are singletons. The source material was peripheral blood, sampled on day 0 of MenACWY control vaccination. The origin of the receptors is an adult in good health. CDR3s include the opening cysteine and the closing phenylalanine or tryptophan. D genes are given only for firm matches. Clone size is given for some rows only: seen once, a few or many times, or a class if the clone is expanded.

abundance | j_gene | d_gene | v_gene | CDR3nt | CDR3aa
NA | TRBJ1-2 | NA | TRBV12-3/TRBV12-4 | TGTGCCAGCAGTACCGCCTATGGCTACACCTTC | CASSTAYGYTF
NA | TRBJ2-7 | NA | TRBV12-2 | TGTGCAAGTCGCTTAGCGAAGACAGTTTCCTACGAGCAGTACTTC | CASRLAKTVSYEQYF
NA | TRBJ1-5 | NA | TRBV15 | TGTGCCACCACCGACCCGACAGGTCTCTTGGGAAATCAGCCCCAGCATTTT | CATTDPTGLLGNQPQHF
NA | TRBJ1-2 | NA | TRBV6-5 | TGTGCCAGCAGCTACTTTGGAGGGGACTATGGCTACACCTTC | CASSYFGGDYGYTF
NA | TRBJ2-1 | NA | TRBV10-3 | TGTGCCATCAGTGGAGGGGGAGGTGCACCCCGCAATGAGCAGTTCTTC | CAISGGGGAPRNEQFF
once | TRBJ2-1 | TRBD2 | TRBV5-6 | TGTGCCAGCAGCTCGGGACTAGCGGTCAATGAGCAGTTCTTC | CASSSGLAVNEQFF
NA | TRBJ2-2 | TRBD2 | TRBV5-1 | TGCGCCAGCAGCTCTGGAGGTCTAGCGGGCAACACCGGGGAGCTGTTTTTT | CASSSGGLAGNTGELFF
NA | TRBJ2-6 | TRBD1 | TRBV5-1 | TGCGCCAGCAGCTTGGCTTTTCAGGGGGCCTCTGGGGCCAACGTCCTGACTTTC | CASSLAFQGASGANVLTF
NA | TRBJ2-1 | TRBD2 | TRBV27 | TGTGCCAGCGGCGGGGGACGACCCTCGGAGGAGCAGTTCTTC | CASGGGRPSEEQFF
NA | TRBJ1-5 | NA | TRBV6-5 | TGTGCCAGCAGATCGGGAGACTATAGCAATCAGCCCCAGCATTTT | CASRSGDYSNQPQHF
NA | TRBJ1-2 | NA | TRBV7-2 | TGTGCCAGCAGCTTAGTGGCGGAGGTTATCTATGGCTACACCTTC | CASSLVAEVIYGYTF